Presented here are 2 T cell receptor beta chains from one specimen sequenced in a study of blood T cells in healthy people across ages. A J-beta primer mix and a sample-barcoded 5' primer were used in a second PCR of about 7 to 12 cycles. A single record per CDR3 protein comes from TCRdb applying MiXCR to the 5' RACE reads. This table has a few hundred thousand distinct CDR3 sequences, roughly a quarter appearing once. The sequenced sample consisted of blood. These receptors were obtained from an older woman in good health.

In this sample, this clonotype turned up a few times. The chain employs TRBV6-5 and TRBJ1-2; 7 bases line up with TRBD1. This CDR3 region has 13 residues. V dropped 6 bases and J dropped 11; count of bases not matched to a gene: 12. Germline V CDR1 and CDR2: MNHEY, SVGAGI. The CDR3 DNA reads TGTGCCAGCAGACAAGGGGGCGCGGGGGAATACACCTTC. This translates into CASRQGGAGEYTF.

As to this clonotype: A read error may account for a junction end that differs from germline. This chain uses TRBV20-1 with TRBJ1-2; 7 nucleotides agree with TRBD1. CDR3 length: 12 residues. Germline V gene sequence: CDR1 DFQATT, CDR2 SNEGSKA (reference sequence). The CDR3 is CSAERQGYGCTF. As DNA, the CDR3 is TGCAGTGCTGAGAGACAGGGCTATGGCTGCACCTTC.